This T cell receptor beta chain stems from a study of low-dose radiotherapy and immunotherapy resistance in tumors. Study context: Daily, from cycle 1 day 1 and for four cycles, patients took oral aspirin 300 mg.

First-strand cDNA used TRAV- and TRBV-specific primers, covering alpha and beta chains. A roughly 20-cycle PCR with a constant-region primer and V-primer adapter amplified TCRs. TCRdb re-called the reads with MiXCR, one entry per CDR3 protein. The repertoire holds 50,000 or so distinct CDR3 sequences, with about 25% as singletons. The time point denotes: after trial treatment. Treatment here: LDRT plus nivolumab, ipilimumab, low-dose cyclophosphamide and aspirin (RACIN trial). The clonotype was recovered from a male donor with prostate cancer. The sample was PBMCs, taken after low-dose radiotherapy plus immunotherapy.

The CDR3, as DNA: TGCGCCAGCGGGCAGGGGCAAGATACGCAGTATTTT. Residues: CASGQGQDTQYF. The V call is TRBV5-1, the J call TRBJ2-3; D possibly corresponds to TRBD1 (6 bases). The V gene lost 7 bases and the J gene lost 5 bases, with 11 bases spanning the gap. From germline, CDR1 is SGHRS and CDR2 YFSETQ. The CDR3 contains 12 residues.